The 27 T cell receptor beta chains listed next were all sequenced from one sample in a study of T cell changes during pregnancy in multiple sclerosis. Clones were sequenced by immunoSEQ multiplex PCR, and TCRdb holds only the in-frame ones, with some missing. The sample shows about 49,000 clones, nearly 90% of them seen only once. Sequencing was performed on peripheral blood, taken after pregnancy. These receptors all come from a female donor in good health, enrolled as a control in a pregnancy study.

This clone was seen only a few times. This sequence joins TRBV11-2 and TRBJ1-1; a possible D gene is TRBD1 (6 bases). The CDR3 is 11 residues long. With 3 bases removed from V and 7 bases from J, the gap between germline ends came to 6 bases. Germline V gene data show CDR1 as SGHAT and CDR2 as FQNNGV. The CDR3 is CASSLDSEAFF. The CDR3, as DNA: TGTGCCAGCAGCTTGGACAGTGAAGCTTTCTTT.

The gene calls are TRBV19 and TRBJ1-5, with TRBD1 matching over 11 bases. Trimming took 7 bases from V and 2 from J; bases not matched to a gene: 10. This CDR3 region has 17 residues. The germline V gene has CDR1 LNHDA and CDR2 SQIVND (reference sequence). The CDR3 is CASNNLDRGLGNQPQHF. The CDR3, as DNA: TGTGCCAGTAACAACCTGGACAGGGGGCTAGGCAATCAGCCCCAGCATTTT.

The rearrangement joins TRBV6-5 to TRBJ2-7; TRBD2 is a possible D gene (6 bases). The CDR3 loop spans 16 amino acids. Between the trimmed V and J ends, which lost 0 bases and 3 bases, there was a span of 15 bases. Per germline, CDR1 MNHEY and CDR2 SVGAGI. The chain's CDR3 is CASSYSNRGAIYEQYF. In DNA, the CDR3 is TGTGCCAGCAGTTACTCGAATCGCGGGGCCATCTACGAGCAGTACTTC.

The rearrangement joins TRBV15 to TRBJ1-1; D might be TRBD1 (6 bases). Germline V lookup: CDR1 LNHNV, CDR2 YYDKDF (reference sequence). V lost 5 bases and J 5 bases, leaving 18 bases between the germline ends. The CDR3 has 15 residues. The CDR3 coding sequence is TGTGCCACCAGCGGCCCCCAGGGGCTGGGGACTGAAGCTTTCTTT. Translating it yields CATSGPQGLGTEAFF.

The chain couples TRBV9 to TRBJ2-3, with D possibly being TRBD2 (5 bases). CDR1 SGDLS and CDR2 YYNGEE come from the germline V gene. The V end lost 1 base, the J end lost 5 bases, and 11 bases lay between the germline ends. The CDR3 is made up of 14 amino acids. CDR3 nucleotide sequence: TGTGCCAGCAGCGTATGGGGAGCCGGAGATACGCAGTATTTT. It yields the protein CASSVWGAGDTQYF.

This clone has more than one count but fewer than ten. V usage is TRBV9 and J usage is TRBJ1-1; 7 nucleotides line up with TRBD1. V was clipped by 0 bases and J by 8 bases; unmatched bases: 4. The CDR3 is made up of 13 amino acids. Germline loops: CDR1 SGDLS, CDR2 YYNGEE. The CDR3 sequence: CASSVEGTAEAFF. CDR3 coding DNA: TGTGCCAGCAGCGTAGAGGGGACAGCCGAAGCTTTCTTT.

A remark on this clone: The CDR3 does not end in the conserved phenylalanine or tryptophan, so this is likely a read error. It is unclear where the CDR3 begins or ends on the DNA, so no DNA is shown, and the CDR3 is as TCRdb lists it. The V gene is TRBV6-1, the J gene TRBJ1-2; the listed D gene, TRBD1, was not tested against the DNA. The CDR3 sequence runs 14 residues, both termini included. The germline CDR1 and CDR2 sequences are MNHNS and SASEGT. The CDR3: CASSEFTGQGLGFS.

The genes are TRBV5-1 and TRBJ1-1; D remains unclear. CDR1 and CDR2 from the germline V gene are SGHRS and YFSETQ. V was shortened by 0 bases and J by 1 base, with 7 bases between the two germline ends. This CDR3 has 14 residues. Written as DNA, the CDR3 is TGCGCCAGCAGCTTGGTAACGGGGAACACTGAAGCTTTCTTT. It codes for CASSLVTGNTEAFF.

V usage is TRBV10-1 and J usage is TRBJ1-1; 11 bases align to TRBD1. J lost 4 bases, V lost 6 bases, and 7 bases had no gene match. The CDR3 length is 15 residues. Germline lookup yields CDR1 WNHNN and CDR2 SYGVQD (reference sequence). The CDR3 region is CASSAGTGGFTEAFF. The CDR3 nucleotides are TGCGCCAGCAGCGCCGGGACAGGGGGTTTCACTGAAGCTTTCTTT.

The chain carries TRBV6-6 and TRBJ1-2; possible D gene TRBD1, 5 bases. Germline CDR1 and CDR2: MNHNY and SVGAGI (reference sequence). The ends were cut back, 6 bases at V and 0 bases at J, with 8 bases in the middle. This CDR3 is built from 13 residues. CDR3 DNA: TGTGCCAGCAGAGAGACAGCTAACTATGGCTACACCTTC. As protein: CASRETANYGYTF.

This chain links TRBV7-9 with TRBJ1-2; TRBD1 agrees at 7 bases. The CDR3 loop spans 15 amino acids. Germline values: CDR1 SEHNR, CDR2 FQNEAQ (reference sequence). J gave up 4 bases and V 4 bases, and 9 bases lay outside the gene matches. The chain's CDR3 is CASSSGQARGYGYTF. CDR3 DNA: TGTGCCAGCAGCTCCGGACAGGCGAGAGGCTATGGCTACACCTTC.

The rearrangement uses TRBV10-3 and TRBJ2-4; D not resolved. The CDR3 extends over 17 amino acids. Trimming removed 3 bases from V and 0 bases from J, with 15 bases in between. Germline assignment: CDR1 ENHRY and CDR2 SYGVKD. CDR3 region: CAISDPSSPLAKNIQYF. CDR3 coding DNA: TGTGCCATCAGTGACCCCTCTAGTCCCCTAGCCAAAAACATTCAGTACTTC.

This chain connects TRBV11-2 to TRBJ1-1, with 7 bases fitting TRBD1. J gave up 0 bases and V 3 bases, and 1 base lay outside the gene matches. This CDR3 has 14 residues. Germline V gene data show CDR1 as SGHAT and CDR2 as FQNNGV. Here the CDR3 reads CASSFGTVNTEAFF. In DNA form, the CDR3 reads TGTGCCAGCAGCTTCGGGACAGTGAACACTGAAGCTTTCTTT.

The J gene is TRBJ2-1, the V gene TRBV5-1; D uncertain. The CDR3 runs 13 residues. With 1 base removed from V and 7 bases from J, the gap between germline ends came to 9 bases. CDR1 is SGHRS and CDR2 is YFSETQ in the germline V gene. The CDR3 DNA reads TGCGCCAGCAGCTTGCGCGTCCGGAATGAGCAGTTCTTC. Its translation is CASSLRVRNEQFF.

This chain connects TRBV12-5 to TRBJ1-1, with TRBD1 as a possible D gene (6 bases). Germline CDR1 and CDR2: LGHNT and FRNRAP. The CDR3 extends over 15 amino acids. The V end lost 8 bases, the J end lost 5 bases, and 21 bases lay between the germline ends. In DNA, the CDR3 is TGTGCTAGTACCCCGGGGGGGCGCGGGGATACTGAAGCTTTCTTT. Translation: CASTPGGRGDTEAFF.

This chain uses TRBV19 with TRBJ1-1, with unresolved D. V lost 6 bases and J 0 bases, leaving 11 bases between the germline ends. CDR3 length: 14 residues. The V gene's germline CDR1 is LNHDA and CDR2 SQIVND (reference sequence). The CDR3 DNA sequence: TGTGCCAGTAGGAAAATAGACTTGAACACTGAAGCTTTCTTT. Translating it yields CASRKIDLNTEAFF.

V gene TRBV11-2 combines with J gene TRBJ2-1; 10 bases align to TRBD2. This CDR3 region has 14 residues. Germline values: CDR1 SGHAT, CDR2 FQNNGV. J lost 5 bases, V lost 7 bases, and 5 bases had no gene match. The CDR3 loop is CASNLLAGDNEQFF. In DNA form, the CDR3 reads TGTGCCAGCAATTTGCTAGCGGGAGACAATGAGCAGTTCTTC.

The rearrangement joins TRBV6-1 to TRBJ2-3, with a weak D call TRBD2 (6 bases). Germline V CDR1 and CDR2: MNHNS, SASEGT. This CDR3 is built from 14 residues. V lost 5 bases and J 3 bases, leaving 12 bases between the germline ends. CDR3 in DNA: TGTGCCAGCAGTCCCCGGGGGTGGACAGATACGCAGTATTTT. Its translation is CASSPRGWTDTQYF.

The chain links TRBV29-1 to TRBJ2-2, with 11 bases fitting TRBD1. From germline, CDR1 is SQVTM and CDR2 ANQGSEA. CDR3 length: 16 residues. J gave up 4 bases and V 3 bases, and 7 bases lay outside the gene matches. Here the CDR3 reads CSVEDLGTGGTGELFF. The CDR3 region has the DNA TGCAGCGTTGAGGACCTCGGGACAGGGGGCACCGGGGAGCTGTTTTTT.

This chain connects TRBV6-5 to TRBJ1-3, with D uncertain. The CDR3 runs 11 residues. Germline V gene lookup returns CDR1 MNHEY and CDR2 SVGAGI. The V end lost 8 bases, the J end lost 7 bases, and 9 bases lay between the germline ends. The CDR3 sequence is CASQALNTIYF. The CDR3, as DNA: TGTGCCAGCCAGGCGCTTAACACCATATATTTT.

This clone was counted once. The CDR3 sequence is CASGLVPDEQYF. CDR3 nucleotides: TGTGCTAGTGGTTTGGTACCGGACGAGCAGTACTTC. J is TRBJ2-7 and V is TRBV12-5, with D hard to call. Between the trimmed V and J ends, which lost 0 bases and 5 bases, there was a span of 5 bases. The germline gives CDR1 LGHNT, CDR2 FRNRAP. The CDR3 is 12 residues long.

This rearrangement joins TRBV5-3 to TRBJ1-3, with a weak D call TRBD1 (6 bases). TRBV5-3 is sorted into the ORF group, with uncertain function. The CDR3 spans 14 residues. V lost 0 bases and J 4 bases, leaving 8 bases between the germline ends. The chain's CDR3 is CARSLGQAGNTIYF. The CDR3 nucleotides read TGTGCCAGAAGCTTGGGACAGGCCGGAAACACCATATATTTT.

The gene calls are TRBV27 and TRBJ1-5, with D unresolved. This CDR3 contains 17 residues. The V end was cut by 0 bases, the J end by 4 bases, with 16 bases between. Per germline, CDR1 MNHEY and CDR2 SMNVEV (reference sequence). CDR3 nucleotide sequence: TGTGCCAGCAGTTTATCGGGGAGGCGGACTCGAAATCAGCCCCAGCATTTT. It codes for CASSLSGRRTRNQPQHF.

V gene TRBV28 combines with J gene TRBJ1-2; no clear D gene. Germline loops: CDR1 MDHEN, CDR2 SYDVKM. The CDR3 has 14 residues. Between the trimmed V and J ends, which lost 1 base and 8 bases, there was a span of 14 bases. CDR3 in amino acids: CASSLLVGEGGYTF. The CDR3 bases are TGTGCCAGCAGTTTATTGGTCGGGGAAGGGGGCTACACCTTC.

The chain joins TRBV28 to TRBJ2-5; no clear D. The CDR3 contains 11 residues. V lost 6 bases, J lost 5 bases, and 7 bases lay in between. Germline lookup yields CDR1 MDHEN and CDR2 SYDVKM. The CDR3 region is CASSSPETQYF. The CDR3 bases are TGTGCCAGCAGCTCCCCCGAGACCCAGTACTTC.

This chain connects TRBV2 to TRBJ2-7; 7 bases agree with TRBD1. The ends lost 6 bases at V and 4 bases at J; junction bases unmatched: 6. CDR3 size: 13 residues. Per the germline V gene, CDR1 is SNHLY and CDR2 is FYNNEI. The CDR3 region is CASRWGTEYEQYF. The CDR3 DNA sequence: TGTGCCAGCAGGTGGGGGACAGAGTACGAGCAGTACTTC.

The V gene is TRBV27, the J gene TRBJ2-1, with 8 bases matching TRBD1. The CDR3 runs 16 residues. Trimming removed 4 bases from V and 7 bases from J; junction bases left unmatched: 12. Germline V CDR1 and CDR2: MNHEY, SMNVEV (reference sequence). CDR3 loop: CASSSEAGGLGNEQFF. The CDR3 coding sequence is TGTGCCAGCAGTTCTGAGGCAGGGGGCCTGGGGAATGAGCAGTTCTTC.